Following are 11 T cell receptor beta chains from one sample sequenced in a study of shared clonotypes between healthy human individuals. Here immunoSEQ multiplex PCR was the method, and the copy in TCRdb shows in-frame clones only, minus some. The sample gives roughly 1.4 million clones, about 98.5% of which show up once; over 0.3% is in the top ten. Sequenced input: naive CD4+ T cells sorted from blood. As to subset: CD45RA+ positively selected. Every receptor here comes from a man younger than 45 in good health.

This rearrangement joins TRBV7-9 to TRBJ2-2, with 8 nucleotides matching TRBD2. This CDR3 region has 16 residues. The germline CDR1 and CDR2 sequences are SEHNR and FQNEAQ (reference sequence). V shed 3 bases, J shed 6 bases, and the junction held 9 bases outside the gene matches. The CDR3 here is CASSFGLASNSGELFF. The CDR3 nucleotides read TGTGCCAGCAGCTTTGGACTAGCTTCCAATTCCGGGGAGCTGTTTTTT.

The CDR3, as DNA: TGTGCCAGCAGCAAGACAGGGTCCCAAGAGACCCAGTACTTC. It codes for CASSKTGSQETQYF. The rearrangement uses TRBV2 and TRBJ2-5, with 7 positions matching TRBD1. Trimming removed 6 bases from V and 1 base from J; junction bases left unmatched: 5. The germline V gene encodes CDR1 SNHLY and CDR2 FYNNEI. The CDR3 consists of 14 residues.

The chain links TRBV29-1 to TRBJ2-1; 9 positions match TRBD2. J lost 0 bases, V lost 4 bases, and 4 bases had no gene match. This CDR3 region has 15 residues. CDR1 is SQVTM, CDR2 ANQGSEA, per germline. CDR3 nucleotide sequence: TGCAGCGTTGGAGCTAGCGGGATCTCCTACAATGAGCAGTTCTTC. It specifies CSVGASGISYNEQFF.

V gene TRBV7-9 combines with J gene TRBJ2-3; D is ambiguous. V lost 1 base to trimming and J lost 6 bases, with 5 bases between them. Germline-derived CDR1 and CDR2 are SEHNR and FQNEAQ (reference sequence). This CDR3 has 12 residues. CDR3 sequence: CASSLEIDTQYF. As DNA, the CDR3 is TGTGCCAGCAGCTTAGAAATCGATACGCAGTATTTT. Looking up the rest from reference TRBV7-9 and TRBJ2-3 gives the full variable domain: DTGVSQNPRHKITKRGQNVTFRCDPISEHNRLYWYRQTLGQGPEFLTYFQNEAQLEKSRLLSDRFSAERPKGSFSTLEIQRTEQGDSAMYLCASSLEIDTQYFGPGTRLTVL.

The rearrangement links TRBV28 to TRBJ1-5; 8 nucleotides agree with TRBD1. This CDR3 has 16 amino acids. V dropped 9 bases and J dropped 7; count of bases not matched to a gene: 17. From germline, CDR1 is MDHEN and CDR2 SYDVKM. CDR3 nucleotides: TGTGCCAGTATCCCAACAGGGGGAACGGGGGGGCAGCCCCAGCATTTT. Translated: CASIPTGGTGGQPQHF.

The chain's CDR3 is CASSFARLGDQPQHF. For the CDR3, the DNA is TGTGCCAGCAGTTTTGCGAGGTTGGGCGATCAGCCCCAGCATTTT. The chain has TRBV27 and TRBJ1-5; D gene ambiguous. Germline loops: CDR1 MNHEY, CDR2 SMNVEV (reference sequence). V gave up 3 bases and J gave up 5 bases, with 14 bases separating them. This CDR3 has 15 residues.

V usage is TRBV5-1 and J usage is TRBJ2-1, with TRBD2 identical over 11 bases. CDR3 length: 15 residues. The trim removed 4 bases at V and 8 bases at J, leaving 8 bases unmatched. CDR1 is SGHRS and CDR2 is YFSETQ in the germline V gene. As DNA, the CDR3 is TGCGCCAGCAGCCAGACTAGCGGGGTCCGGGATGAGCAGTTCTTC. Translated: CASSQTSGVRDEQFF.

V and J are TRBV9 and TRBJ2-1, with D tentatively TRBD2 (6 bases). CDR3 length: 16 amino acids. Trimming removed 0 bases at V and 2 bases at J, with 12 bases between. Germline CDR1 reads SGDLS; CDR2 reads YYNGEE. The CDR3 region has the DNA TGTGCCAGCAGCGTAGAGAGGTGGGGGGCCTACAATGAGCAGTTCTTC. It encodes CASSVERWGAYNEQFF.

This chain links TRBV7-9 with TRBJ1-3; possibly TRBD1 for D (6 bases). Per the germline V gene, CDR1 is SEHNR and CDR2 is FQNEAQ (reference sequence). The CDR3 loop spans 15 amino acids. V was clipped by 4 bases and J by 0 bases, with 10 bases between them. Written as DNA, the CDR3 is TGTGCCAGCAGCTACACACAGGGCTCTGGAAACACCATATATTTT. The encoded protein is CASSYTQGSGNTIYF.

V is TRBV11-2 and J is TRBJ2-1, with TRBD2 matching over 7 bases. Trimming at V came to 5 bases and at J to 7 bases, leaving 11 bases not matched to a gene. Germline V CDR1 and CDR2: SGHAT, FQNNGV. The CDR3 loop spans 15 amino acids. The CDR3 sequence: CASSPTGASGNEQFF. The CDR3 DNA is TGTGCCAGCAGCCCAACCGGGGCTAGCGGTAATGAGCAGTTCTTC.

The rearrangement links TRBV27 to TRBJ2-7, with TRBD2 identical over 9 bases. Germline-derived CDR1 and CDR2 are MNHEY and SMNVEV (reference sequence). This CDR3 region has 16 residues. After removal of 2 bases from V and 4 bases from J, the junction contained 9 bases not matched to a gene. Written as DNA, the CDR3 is TGTGCCAGCAGTTTAGCTAGCGGGACTTCGCCTTACGAGCAGTACTTC. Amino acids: CASSLASGTSPYEQYF.